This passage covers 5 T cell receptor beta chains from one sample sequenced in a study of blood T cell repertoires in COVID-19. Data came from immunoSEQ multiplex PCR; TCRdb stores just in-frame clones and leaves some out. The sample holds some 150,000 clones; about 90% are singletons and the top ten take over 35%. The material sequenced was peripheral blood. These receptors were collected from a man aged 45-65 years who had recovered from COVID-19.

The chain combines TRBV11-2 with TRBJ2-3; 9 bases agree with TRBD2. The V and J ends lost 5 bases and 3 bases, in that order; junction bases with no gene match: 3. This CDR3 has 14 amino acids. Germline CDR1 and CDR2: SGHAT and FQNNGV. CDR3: CASSRTSVTDTQYF. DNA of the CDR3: TGTGCCAGCAGCAGGACTAGCGTAACAGATACGCAGTATTTT.

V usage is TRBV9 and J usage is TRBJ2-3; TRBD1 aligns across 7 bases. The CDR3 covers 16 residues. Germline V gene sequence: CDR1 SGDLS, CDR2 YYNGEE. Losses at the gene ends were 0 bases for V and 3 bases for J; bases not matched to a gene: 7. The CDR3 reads CASSVVPTGWTDTQYF. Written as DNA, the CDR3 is TGTGCCAGCAGCGTAGTCCCGACAGGGTGGACAGATACGCAGTATTTT.

CDR3 protein: CASSLDVEDYAEAFF. In DNA form, the CDR3 reads TGCGCCAGCAGCTTGGATGTGGAAGACTACGCTGAAGCTTTCTTT. V and J are TRBV5-1 and TRBJ1-1; D uncertain. CDR1 is SGHRS, CDR2 YFSETQ, per germline. CDR3 length: 15 amino acids. The V end was cut by 0 bases, the J end by 6 bases, with 15 bases between.

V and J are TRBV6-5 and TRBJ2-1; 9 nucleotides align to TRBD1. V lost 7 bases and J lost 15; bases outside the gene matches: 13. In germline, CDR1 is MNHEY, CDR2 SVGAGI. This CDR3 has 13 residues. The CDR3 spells CASTQTGGSVGFF. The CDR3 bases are TGTGCCAGCACCCAGACAGGGGGAAGTGTGGGGTTCTTC.

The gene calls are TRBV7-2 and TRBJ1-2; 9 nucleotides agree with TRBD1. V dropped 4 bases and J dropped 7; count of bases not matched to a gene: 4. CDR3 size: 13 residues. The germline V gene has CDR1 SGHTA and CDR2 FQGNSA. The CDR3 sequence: CASSSGTGSGYTF. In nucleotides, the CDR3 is TGTGCCAGCAGCTCCGGGACAGGGAGTGGCTACACCTTC.